Each of the 15 T cell receptor beta chains below was sequenced from the same sample in a study of blood T cell repertoires in COVID-19. Data came from immunoSEQ multiplex PCR; TCRdb stores just in-frame clones and leaves some out. The sample lists a few hundred thousand clones; roughly 91% were seen once. Material for sequencing was PBMCs or T cells enriched from blood (not recorded which). The receptors were gathered from a man in his forties who had recovered from COVID-19.

The chain links TRBV21-1 to TRBJ2-3; TRBD2 is taken as the D call from the table, unchecked against the DNA. TRBV21-1 is a pseudogene. The CDR3 has 15 residues. CDR3 nucleotide sequence: TGTGCCAGCACCGTAGCGGGGGGGCCGACAGATACGCAGTATTTT. Translating gives CASTVAGGPTDTQYF.

V is TRBV30 and J is TRBJ2-1, with TRBD2 identical over 13 bases. V lost 4 bases and J lost 5; bases outside the gene matches: 5. CDR3 length: 15 amino acids. CDR1 and CDR2 from the germline V gene are GTSNPN and SVGIG (reference sequence). Here the CDR3 DNA reads TGTGCCTGGAACCGACTAGCGGGGGGTAACAATGAGCAGTTCTTC. Amino acid sequence: CAWNRLAGGNNEQFF.

The rearrangement links TRBV15 to TRBJ1-4, with 9 bases identical to TRBD1. Looked up from germline, CDR1 is LNHNV and CDR2 is YYDKDF (reference sequence). With V trimmed by 0 bases and J by 8 bases, 19 bases remained unmatched. This CDR3 region has 20 residues. CDR3: CATSRDYKGTGKPRQEKLFF. CDR3 nucleotide sequence: TGTGCCACCAGCAGAGATTATAAGGGGACAGGGAAACCACGGCAGGAAAAACTGTTTTTT. Together with reference TRBV15 and TRBJ1-4, the CDR3 gives the full variable domain: DAMVIQNPRYQVTQFGKPVTLSCSQTLNHNVMYWYQQKSSQAPKLLFHYYDKDFNNEADTPDNFQSRRPNTSFCFLDIRSPGLGDTAMYLCATSRDYKGTGKPRQEKLFFGSGTQLSVL.

The genes are TRBV9 and TRBJ1-2; the D gene is possibly TRBD1 (6 bases). This CDR3 is 15 amino acids long. CDR1 SGDLS and CDR2 YYNGEE come from the germline V gene. Trimming left V 0 bases short and J 4 bases short, with 13 bases between. The CDR3 here is CASSVGQTGTYGYTF. The DNA for the CDR3 is TGTGCCAGCAGCGTAGGCCAGACAGGAACCTATGGCTACACCTTC.

This chain links TRBV3-1 (or the pseudogene TRBV3-2) with TRBJ2-7; 7 bases are a match to TRBD1. V was pared by 2 bases and J by 2 bases, with 3 bases of the junction left unmatched. This CDR3 contains 14 residues. Germline loops: CDR1 LGHDT, CDR2 YNNKEL (reference sequence). CDR3 in amino acids: CASSQQTGAYEQYF. The CDR3 DNA reads as TGTGCCAGCAGCCAACAAACAGGGGCCTACGAGCAGTACTTC.

This chain uses TRBV5-3 with TRBJ1-2; D is undetermined. TRBV5-3 is an ORF, and what it does is uncertain. The CDR3 length is 11 residues. V was trimmed by 6 bases and J by 7 bases, leaving 10 bases between them. Here the CDR3 reads CARMAFFGYTF. Here the CDR3 DNA reads TGTGCCAGAATGGCCTTTTTTGGCTACACCTTC.

This sequence joins TRBV24-1 and TRBJ2-1; 14 nucleotides line up with TRBD2. V lost 3 bases and J lost 8; bases outside the gene matches: 8. CDR1 is KGHDR and CDR2 is SFDVKD in the germline V gene. This CDR3 has 17 amino acids. CDR3 protein: CATSDPVTSGRVDEQFF. Here the CDR3 DNA reads TGTGCCACCAGTGATCCCGTGACTAGCGGGAGGGTCGATGAGCAGTTCTTC.

J is TRBJ2-6 and V is TRBV4-1, with TRBD1 as a possible D gene (6 bases). Germline values: CDR1 MGHRA, CDR2 YSYEKL. This CDR3 comprises 17 residues. The V end was cut by 2 bases, the J end by 1 base, with 12 bases between. The CDR3 nucleotides read TGCGCCAGCAGCCAACCGGCCAGGGGTTCTGGGGCCAACGTCCTGACTTTC. It specifies CASSQPARGSGANVLTF.

This rearrangement joins TRBV2 to TRBJ2-6; 9 bases are shared with TRBD1. Trimming removed 5 bases from V and 0 bases from J; junction bases left unmatched: 2. Germline V CDR1 and CDR2: SNHLY, FYNNEI. CDR3 size: 16 residues. This CDR3 reads CASSKTGGSGANVLTF. CDR3 in DNA: TGTGCCAGCAGTAAGACAGGGGGCTCTGGGGCCAACGTCCTGACTTTC.

This clone appeared a single time. The gene calls are TRBV7-9 and TRBJ2-5; 15 bases fit TRBD2. J gave up 4 bases and V 5 bases, and 8 bases lay outside the gene matches. CDR3 size: 17 residues. CDR1 SEHNR and CDR2 FQNEAQ come from the germline V gene (reference sequence). CDR3 nucleotide sequence: TGTGCCAGCAGCCCCCGGACTAGCGGGGGGGCCGGAGAGACCCAGTACTTC. This gives the protein CASSPRTSGGAGETQYF.

V gene TRBV4-1 combines with J gene TRBJ1-5, with a possible D match to TRBD1 (6 bases). This CDR3 has 17 residues. Trimming pared 2 bases from V and 0 bases from J, leaving 14 bases between. CDR1 MGHRA and CDR2 YSYEKL come from the germline V gene. The DNA for the CDR3 is TGCGCCAGCAGCCAACCGGGCGGACAGTATAGCAATCAGCCCCAGCATTTT. This sequence encodes CASSQPGGQYSNQPQHF.

This clone was counted a few times. The chain combines TRBV6-5 with TRBJ2-7, with 8 bases identical to TRBD1. The V segment lost 10 bases and the J segment 1 base; nucleotides outside the gene matches: 6. Germline V lookup: CDR1 MNHEY, CDR2 SVGAGI. The CDR3 loop spans 13 amino acids. The CDR3 DNA sequence: TGTGCCACCGGGACAGGCGATTCCTACGAGCAGTACTTC. Translating gives CATGTGDSYEQYF.

This clone was detected once. V is TRBV19 and J is TRBJ2-1; a weak D match, TRBD1 (5 bases). The ends were cut back, 3 bases at V and 13 bases at J, with 13 bases in the middle. Germline values: CDR1 LNHDA, CDR2 SQIVND (reference sequence). CDR3 size: 12 residues. CDR3 in amino acids: CASSIPWGEQFF. CDR3 DNA: TGTGCCAGTAGTATCCCCTGGGGCGAACAGTTCTTC. Full variable domain (missing parts from reference TRBV19 and TRBJ2-1): DGGITQSPKYLFRKEGQNVTLSCEQNLNHDAMYWYRQDPGQGLRLIYYSQIVNDFQKGDIAEGYSVSREKKESFPLTVTSAQKNPTAFYLCASSIPWGEQFFGPGTRLTVL.

The rearrangement links TRBV9 to TRBJ2-7, with D maybe TRBD1 (5 bases). The CDR3 loop spans 15 amino acids. V dropped 1 base and J dropped 6 bases, with 17 bases sitting between them. Germline lookup yields CDR1 SGDLS and CDR2 YYNGEE. The CDR3: CASSVKAGIPGEQYF. The CDR3 bases are TGTGCCAGCAGCGTAAAGGCAGGGATTCCGGGCGAGCAGTACTTC.

This chain connects TRBV5-1 to TRBJ1-2; no clear D. Germline CDR1 reads SGHRS; CDR2 reads YFSETQ. The CDR3 is 12 residues long. Trimming stripped 4 bases from V and 8 bases from J, with 12 bases between. The CDR3 here is CASSQAQGGYTF. The DNA of the CDR3 is TGCGCCAGCAGCCAAGCGCAAGGCGGCTACACCTTC.